The TCR beta chain under discussion was sequenced for a study of vaccination and CD4 T cells after COVID-19. Described time point: late sampling 161 to 241 days after vaccination in a few convalescent patients. Noted treatment: roughly ten-day PBMC culture with coronavirus spike peptide pools or control peptides (ViraFEST assay). About this clonotype itself: Its antigen remains unknown.

The germline V gene encodes CDR1 MDHEN and CDR2 SYDVKM. V was cut by 5 bases and J by 7 bases, with 15 bases left in between. The CDR3 consists of 14 residues. With the Oncomine TCR Beta short-read assay, DNA from cultured CD4+ T cells was sequenced. TCRdb reprocessed the PCR reads via MiXCR and lists one record per CDR3 protein. The sample holds 25,000 or so distinct CDR3 sequences, about 35% seen once. This chain connects TRBV28 to TRBJ1-5; a weak D match, TRBD1 (6 bases). The source is a human donor who had recovered from COVID-19. The material was CD4+ T cells from blood, cultured in vitro, obtained about 7 months after SARS-CoV-2 vaccination. The CDR3 sequence: CASSVRGSRQPQHF. The CDR3 DNA reads as TGTGCCAGCAGTGTTAGGGGGTCTCGGCAGCCCCAGCATTTT.